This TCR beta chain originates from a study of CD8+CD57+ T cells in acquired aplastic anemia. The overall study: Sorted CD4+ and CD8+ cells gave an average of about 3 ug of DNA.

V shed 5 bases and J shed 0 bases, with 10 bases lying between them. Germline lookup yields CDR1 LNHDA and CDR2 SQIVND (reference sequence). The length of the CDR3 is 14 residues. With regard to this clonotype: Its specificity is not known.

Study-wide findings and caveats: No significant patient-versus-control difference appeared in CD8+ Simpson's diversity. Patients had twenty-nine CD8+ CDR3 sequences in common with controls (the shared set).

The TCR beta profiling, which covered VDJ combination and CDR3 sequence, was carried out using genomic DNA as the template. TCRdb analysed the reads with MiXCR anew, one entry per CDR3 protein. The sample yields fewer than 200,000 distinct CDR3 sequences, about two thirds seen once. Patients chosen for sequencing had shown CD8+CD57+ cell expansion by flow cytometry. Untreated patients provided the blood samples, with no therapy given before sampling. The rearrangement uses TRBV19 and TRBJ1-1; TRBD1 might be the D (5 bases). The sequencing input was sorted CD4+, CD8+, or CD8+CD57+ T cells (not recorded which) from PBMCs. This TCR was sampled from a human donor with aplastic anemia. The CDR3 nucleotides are TGTGCCAGTAGTTTCAGGGAAGTGAACACTGAAGCTTTCTTT. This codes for CASSFREVNTEAFF. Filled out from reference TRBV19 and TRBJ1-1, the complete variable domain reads DGGITQSPKYLFRKEGQNVTLSCEQNLNHDAMYWYRQDPGQGLRLIYYSQIVNDFQKGDIAEGYSVSREKKESFPLTVTSAQKNPTAFYLCASSFREVNTEAFFGQGTRLTVV.